Listed below are T cell receptor beta chains from one sample, sequenced in a study of control samples from healthy donors and cancer patients. Using immunoSEQ multiplex PCR, the repertoire was profiled, and TCRdb retains in-frame clones only, with some absent. The sample has roughly 450,000 clones; approximately 90% are singletons. Sample: PBMCs. All receptors derive from a man aged 40-49 years with head and neck cancer. Each CDR3 is given with its conserved first and last residue. A D gene is named only where the DNA matches it firmly. The listing skips clone size in some rows; elsewhere it reads once, few, many or a size class.

clone_size,j_call,v_call,d_call,cdr3_aa,cdr3_nt
.,TRBJ1-1,TRBV25-1,.,CASSGAGASGTEAFF,TGTGCCAGCAGTGGTGCAGGGGCATCCGGCACTGAAGCTTTCTTT
.,TRBJ2-2,TRBV28,.,CASSPPGRDVLGELFF,TGTGCCAGCAGTCCCCCCGGCAGGGATGTGTTGGGGGAGCTGTTTTTT
.,TRBJ1-6,TRBV19,.,CASSIKGFDTNSPLHF,TGTGCCAGTAGTATAAAGGGGTTTGATACTAATTCACCCCTCCACTTT
.,TRBJ2-3,TRBV5-1,.,CASSTALFRGPPDTQYF,TGCGCCAGCAGCACCGCATTATTCAGGGGTCCCCCAGATACGCAGTATTTT
.,TRBJ2-1,TRBV7-9,.,CASSLEVAVRGGSGNEQFF,TGTGCCAGCAGCTTAGAGGTGGCGGTGCGAGGCGGGTCAGGGAATGAGCAGTTCTTC
.,TRBJ1-1,TRBV5-5,.,CASSLGHGVDTEAFF,TGTGCCAGCAGCTTGGGTCACGGGGTTGACACTGAAGCTTTCTTT
.,TRBJ2-6,TRBV24-1,TRBD1,CATSDRGQVQSANVLTF,TGTGCCACCAGTGATAGAGGACAGGTGCAAAGTGCCAACGTCCTGACTTTC
once,TRBJ2-7,TRBV5-1,.,CASSPRGDSRFYEQYF,TGCGCCAGCAGCCCACGCGGAGACTCAAGATTCTACGAGCAGTACTTC
.,TRBJ2-3,TRBV4-2,.,CASGWGTSTDTQYF,TGTGCCAGCGGATGGGGGACTAGCACAGATACGCAGTATTTT
.,TRBJ2-7,TRBV28,.,CASSFLGDPYEQYF,TGTGCCAGCAGTTTCCTAGGGGACCCCTACGAGCAGTACTTC
.,TRBJ2-7,TRBV29-1,.,CSVEIPGVGYEQYF,TGCAGCGTTGAGATCCCCGGGGTAGGTTACGAGCAGTACTTC
.,TRBJ2-7,TRBV19,.,CATPLSNASYEQYF,TGTGCCACGCCCCTCTCGAATGCATCCTACGAGCAGTACTTC
once,TRBJ2-2,TRBV5-1,.,CASSNRGTDTGELFF,TGCGCCAGCAGTAACCGGGGGACAGACACCGGGGAGCTGTTTTTT
.,TRBJ1-6,TRBV21-1,.,CASSSRFGDYNSPLHF,TGTGCCAGCAGCTCCCGTTTCGGGGACTATAATTCACCCCTCCACTTT
.,TRBJ2-1,TRBV6-6,TRBD2,CASSVLKAGGPYSSYNEQFF,TGTGCCAGCAGCGTCCTTAAAGCGGGAGGGCCTTACAGCTCCTACAATGAGCAGTTCTTC
.,TRBJ2-7,TRBV7-9,TRBD1,CASSQPGQRYEQYF,TGTGCCAGCAGCCAGCCGGGACAGCGGTACGAGCAGTACTTC
.,TRBJ2-5,TRBV27,.,CASSNRTPGRETQYF,TGTGCCAGCAGTAACCGCACCCCGGGGAGGGAGACCCAGTACTTC
.,TRBJ1-5,TRBV28,TRBD1,CASSPDRVGSQPQHF,TGTGCCAGCAGCCCAGACAGGGTAGGGAGTCAGCCCCAGCATTTT
.,TRBJ1-2,TRBV4-2,TRBD1,CASSQGGAFGQGEVTF,TGTGCCAGCAGCCAAGGAGGAGCCTTCGGACAGGGAGAGGTCACCTTC
.,TRBJ2-5,TRBV6-2/TRBV6-3,.,CASSSWRETQYF,TGTGCCAGCAGTTCTTGGCGGGAGACCCAGTACTTC
once,TRBJ2-5,TRBV6-5,TRBD1,CASNTGGSQETQYF,TGTGCCAGCAATACAGGGGGCAGTCAAGAGACCCAGTACTTC
.,TRBJ2-1,TRBV28,TRBD2,CASSGSGLAGYNEQFF,TGTGCCAGCAGTGGATCGGGACTAGCGGGTTACAATGAGCAGTTCTTC
.,TRBJ2-5,TRBV7-2,.,CASSLRGIETQYF,TGTGCCAGCAGCTTACGGGGTATAGAGACCCAGTACTTC
.,TRBJ1-2,TRBV25-1,.,CASSEWVGADYGYTF,TGTGCCAGCAGTGAATGGGTAGGAGCCGACTATGGCTACACCTTC
.,TRBJ1-4,TRBV14,.,CASSQGSRDVWSPNEKLFF,TGTGCCAGCAGCCAAGGTTCTCGGGATGTATGGAGCCCTAATGAAAAACTGTTTTTT
.,TRBJ2-2,TRBV11-3,TRBD1,CASSPRQGAGGELFF,TGTGCCAGCAGCCCGCGACAGGGGGCAGGCGGGGAGCTGTTTTTT